The 14 T cell receptor beta chains below come from one sample, sequenced in a study of shared clonotypes between healthy human individuals. Only in-frame clones appear in the TCRdb table, and some are missing; sequencing was by immunoSEQ multiplex PCR. The data contain about 2.1 million clones, just over 90% of them singletons. The naive CD8 fraction comprised CD45RO-negative cells positively selected for CCR7 and excluded terminally differentiated effector memory CD45RA+ cells. Sequencing was carried out using naive CD8+ T cells from PBMCs. The origin of the receptors is a man younger than 30 in good health. Some clones in this sample may be carry-over from other donors' samples.

The chain uses TRBV29-1 and TRBJ1-3; D unclear. Germline CDR1 and CDR2: SQVTM and ANQGSEA. Trimming removed 5 bases at V and 2 bases at J, with 7 bases between. The CDR3 is 12 amino acids. In DNA form, the CDR3 reads TGCAGCGTTCGCGATACTGGAAACACCATATATTTT. Encoded protein: CSVRDTGNTIYF.

The rearrangement uses TRBV29-1 and TRBJ2-7; the D call may be TRBD1 or TRBD2 (5 bases each). The CDR3 extends over 15 amino acids. Trimming removed 1 base from V and 6 bases from J, with 19 bases in between. Germline V lookup: CDR1 SQVTM, CDR2 ANQGSEA. CDR3 sequence (DNA): TGCAGCGTTGAAGGGGCCGGGACCGGGATCCTCGAGCAGTACTTC. The encoded protein is CSVEGAGTGILEQYF.

The rearrangement links TRBV27 to TRBJ2-7, with D perhaps being TRBD1 or TRBD2 (6 bases each). Trimming stripped 5 bases from V and 6 bases from J, with 20 bases between. This CDR3 has 15 amino acids. The germline V gene encodes CDR1 MNHEY and CDR2 SMNVEV (reference sequence). This CDR3 reads CASSPGPTGLIEQYF. DNA for the CDR3: TGTGCCAGCAGTCCCGGCCCGACAGGACTAATCGAGCAGTACTTC.

The rearrangement joins TRBV27 to TRBJ2-1; D might be TRBD2 (5 bases). V lost 5 bases and J lost 6, with 11 bases in between. The CDR3 contains 13 residues. Germline V gene lookup returns CDR1 MNHEY and CDR2 SMNVEV (reference sequence). The CDR3 protein is CASSLGLVNEQFF. DNA of the CDR3: TGTGCCAGCAGTCTCGGACTTGTCAATGAGCAGTTCTTC.

The gene calls are TRBV6-4 and TRBJ2-4; no reliable D call. Germline values: CDR1 MRHNA, CDR2 SNTAGT. The length of the CDR3 is 16 residues. V lost 0 bases and J lost 8, with 17 bases in between. Here the CDR3 reads CASSDSRFGLGHIQYF. The CDR3 bases are TGTGCCAGCAGTGACTCGAGGTTCGGGCTTGGGCACATTCAGTACTTC.

The chain couples TRBV27 to TRBJ2-7, with 8 bases aligning to TRBD2. In germline, CDR1 is MNHEY, CDR2 SMNVEV (reference sequence). The CDR3 spans 15 residues. J gave up 3 bases and V 4 bases, and 8 bases lay outside the gene matches. The CDR3 DNA reads TGTGCCAGCAGTTCTCGGACTAGCCGAAGCTACGAGCAGTACTTC. It yields the protein CASSSRTSRSYEQYF.

The V call is TRBV28, the J call TRBJ2-4; TRBD1 matches 11 bases. The germline gives CDR1 MDHEN, CDR2 SYDVKM. J gave up 8 bases and V 4 bases, and 4 bases lay outside the gene matches. The CDR3 loop spans 14 amino acids. CDR3 sequence (DNA): TGTGCCAGCAGTTGGACGGGACAGGGGGACATTCAGTACTTC. It translates to CASSWTGQGDIQYF.

The V gene is TRBV10-3, the J gene TRBJ1-6, with a tentative D call TRBD1 (5 bases). Germline CDR1 and CDR2: ENHRY and SYGVKD. This CDR3 has 12 amino acids. Trimming stripped 10 bases from V and 4 bases from J, with 8 bases between. CDR3 nucleotides: TGTGCCACCAGGGAATATAATTCACCCCTCCACTTT. As protein: CATREYNSPLHF.

V usage is TRBV5-6 and J usage is TRBJ2-2; D tentatively fits TRBD1 or TRBD2 (5 bases each). Trimming removed 4 bases from V and 6 bases from J, with 13 bases in between. This CDR3 region has 14 residues. The germline gives CDR1 SGHDT, CDR2 YYEEEE. This CDR3 is CASSARDEAGELFF. CDR3 coding DNA: TGTGCCAGCAGCGCCCGGGACGAGGCCGGGGAGCTGTTTTTT.

This chain uses TRBV14 with TRBJ2-2; unclear D gene. Trimming removed 1 base from V and 0 bases from J, with 12 bases in between. Germline V gives CDR1 SGHDN, CDR2 FVKESK. There are 17 residues in the CDR3. CDR3 sequence: CASSQVHPKSNTGELFF. CDR3 sequence (DNA): TGTGCCAGCAGCCAAGTGCATCCAAAATCGAACACCGGGGAGCTGTTTTTT.

The chain links TRBV9 to TRBJ1-6, with a possible D match to TRBD1 (5 bases). Per the germline V gene, CDR1 is SGDLS and CDR2 is YYNGEE. V gave up 3 bases and J gave up 7 bases, with 5 bases separating them. The length of the CDR3 is 12 residues. CDR3 region: CASSGGNSPLHF. CDR3 bases: TGTGCCAGCAGCGGGGGGAATTCACCCCTCCACTTT.

V is TRBV27 and J is TRBJ2-5; TRBD1 might be the D (5 bases). V was trimmed by 5 bases and J by 7 bases, leaving 20 bases between them. The CDR3 is made up of 15 amino acids. CDR1 is MNHEY, CDR2 SMNVEV, per germline (reference sequence). The CDR3 loop is CASSPNPSRVGTQYF. The CDR3, as DNA: TGTGCCAGCAGTCCTAACCCGTCCAGGGTAGGGACCCAGTACTTC.

The gene calls are TRBV27 and TRBJ1-2; D is perhaps TRBD1 (6 bases). Looked up from germline, CDR1 is MNHEY and CDR2 is SMNVEV (reference sequence). This CDR3 is 15 amino acids long. V dropped 10 bases and J dropped 3 bases, with 21 bases sitting between them. CDR3 amino acids: CATFGHRDKDYGYTF. DNA for the CDR3: TGTGCCACCTTTGGCCACCGGGACAAGGACTATGGCTACACCTTC.

The chain combines TRBV5-1 with TRBJ2-2; 9 nucleotides line up with TRBD1. The CDR3 length is 16 residues. Trimming at V came to 3 bases and at J to 4 bases, leaving 7 bases not matched to a gene. CDR1 is SGHRS, CDR2 YFSETQ, per germline. Here the CDR3 DNA reads TGCGCCAGCAGCTGGGTGACAGGGGGTAGCACCGGGGAGCTGTTTTTT. As protein: CASSWVTGGSTGELFF.